This T cell receptor (beta chain) was retrieved from a study of T cell responses to AZD1222 COVID-19 vaccine. Study in general: Second doses were pooled across both intervals (about 4 or about 12 weeks). General study findings and limits: Among AZD1222 vaccinees, only six or seven were seropositive at baseline. Donors were chiefly white British, with a greater number of females, and clonal diversity was perhaps underestimated. Unmutated variant regions reportedly attract nearly half of all spike-specific TCRs.

A remark on this clone: What it binds is unknown.

Method: immunoSEQ multiplex PCR; TCRdb's copy keeps in-frame clones and lacks some. The table lists around 120,000 clones, more than 85% of them singletons, with about 3% in the top ten. The source was peripheral blood, collected on day 0 of AZD1222 vaccination. The source is an adult in good health.

CDR3 loop: CASSFRGGLAGQSGNEQFF. In DNA, the CDR3 is TGTGCCAGCAGCTTTAGGGGGGGACTAGCGGGACAGTCGGGCAATGAGCAGTTCTTC. J is TRBJ2-1 and V is TRBV11-2, with 13 bases that match TRBD2. J lost 6 bases, V lost 3 bases, and 14 bases had no gene match. The germline gives CDR1 SGHAT, CDR2 FQNNGV. The CDR3 consists of 19 residues.